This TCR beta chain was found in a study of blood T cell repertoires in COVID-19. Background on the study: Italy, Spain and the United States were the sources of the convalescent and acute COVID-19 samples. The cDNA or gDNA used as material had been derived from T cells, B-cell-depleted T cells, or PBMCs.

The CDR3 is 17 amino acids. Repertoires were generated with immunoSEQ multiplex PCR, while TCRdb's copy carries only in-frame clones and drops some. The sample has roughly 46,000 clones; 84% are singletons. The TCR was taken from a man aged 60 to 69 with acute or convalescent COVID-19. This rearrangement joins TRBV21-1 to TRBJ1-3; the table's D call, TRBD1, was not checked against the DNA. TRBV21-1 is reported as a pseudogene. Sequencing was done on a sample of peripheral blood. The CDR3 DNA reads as TGTGCCAGCAGCACTCAAGACAGGGCTTTCTCTGGAAACACCATATATTTT. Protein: CASSTQDRAFSGNTIYF.